This T cell receptor beta chain was recovered during a study of T cells after somatic rescue of genetic block. This clone was detected once. CDR3 length: 14 residues. The V and J ends lost 2 bases and 7 bases respectively, with 15 bases between them. The V gene's germline CDR1 is SGHAT and CDR2 FQNNGV. Here immunoSEQ multiplex PCR was the method, and the copy in TCRdb shows in-frame clones only, minus some. The table lists some 68,000 clones, approximately 90% of them singletons. This clonotype originated in a man younger than 40. The genes are TRBV11-2 and TRBJ2-7; D unclear. The sample was peripheral blood mononuclear cells (PBMCs). CDR3 nucleotide sequence: TGTGCCAGCAGCTTAAATCAGTTCCCCGGGGAGCAGTACTTC. Translation gives CASSLNQFPGEQYF. The whole variable domain, filled in from reference TRBV11-2 and TRBJ2-7, reads EAGVAQSPRYKIIEKRQSVAFWCNPISGHATLYWYQQILGQGPKLLIQFQNNGVVDDSQLPKDRFSAERLKGVDSTLKIQPAKLEDSAVYLCASSLNQFPGEQYFGPGTRLTVT.